What follows are 7 T cell receptor beta chains derived from one specimen sequenced in a study of CD8+ T cells in alopecia areata. Regarding treatment: oral pan-JAK inhibitor, 5-10 mg twice daily. RNA was isolated and reverse transcribed to cDNA, the sequencing template. TCRdb keeps only in-frame clones here, not all; method: immunoSEQ multiplex PCR. The sample contains roughly 180,000 clones, around 56% of which appear only once. Sample: CD4+ T cells sorted from blood, taken at week 4, from a patient treated with tofacitinib. The origin of the receptors is a human donor with alopecia areata.

The chain joins TRBV6-5 to TRBJ2-5; TRBD1 aligns across 9 bases. V was pared by 6 bases and J by 5 bases, with 10 bases of the junction left unmatched. There are 15 residues in the CDR3. Germline CDR1 and CDR2: MNHEY and SVGAGI. The CDR3 DNA is TGTGCCAGCAGGATCCGCACAGGGACAGGGGAGACCCAGTACTTC. Residues: CASRIRTGTGETQYF.

This chain links TRBV27 with TRBJ1-5; 7 bases are a match to TRBD1. The CDR3 sequence is 14 residues long. Germline CDR1 is MNHEY and CDR2 is SMNVEV (reference sequence). The trim removed 6 bases at V and 7 bases at J, leaving 9 bases unmatched. This CDR3 reads CASRSGSGGQPQHF. In DNA, the CDR3 is TGTGCCAGCAGATCCGGGTCAGGGGGACAGCCCCAGCATTTT.

The rearrangement links TRBV30 to TRBJ2-5; no reliable D call. The CDR3 spans 15 residues. CDR1 is GTSNPN, CDR2 SVGIG, per germline (reference sequence). Trimming pared 2 bases from V and 1 base from J, leaving 14 bases between. The CDR3 is CAWSPGPNRQETQYF. CDR3 coding DNA: TGTGCCTGGAGTCCTGGGCCTAACCGCCAAGAGACCCAGTACTTC.

The V and J genes are TRBV2 and TRBJ1-2; D not certain. Between the trimmed V and J ends, which lost 8 bases and 2 bases, there was a span of 6 bases. The CDR3 runs 11 residues. CDR1 and CDR2 (germline): SNHLY, FYNNEI. The CDR3 spells CASGENYGYTF. The CDR3 DNA reads TGTGCCAGCGGAGAAAACTATGGCTACACCTTC. Together with reference TRBV2 and TRBJ1-2, the CDR3 gives the full variable domain: EPEVTQTPSHQVTQMGQEVILRCVPISNHLYFYWYRQILGQKVEFLVSFYNNEISEKSEIFDDQFSVERPDGSNFTLKIRSTKLEDSAMYFCASGENYGYTFGSGTRLTVV.

The chain has TRBV23-1 and TRBJ1-1, with 8 bases that match TRBD1. TRBV23-1 is placed among ORFs of uncertain function. V gave up 2 bases and J gave up 1 base; unmatched junction bases: 9. The CDR3 contains 17 residues. CDR3 sequence (DNA): TGCGCCAGCAGTCAAAAGCAGGGGGCCATGGGGAACACTGAAGCTTTCTTT. Protein product: CASSQKQGAMGNTEAFF.

The chain employs TRBV6-5 and TRBJ2-7; TRBD1 agrees at 8 bases. The CDR3 totals 13 residues. CDR1 and CDR2 (germline): MNHEY, SVGAGI. Losses at the gene ends were 5 bases for V and 12 bases for J; bases not matched to a gene: 12. CDR3 loop: CASSEGTGLRLYF. The CDR3 region has the DNA TGTGCCAGCAGTGAAGGGACAGGCCTGAGATTGTACTTC.

J is TRBJ2-5 and V is TRBV4-3; D perhaps matches TRBD1 (5 bases). Trimming pared 4 bases from V and 5 bases from J, leaving 17 bases between. Per the germline V gene, CDR1 is LGHNA and CDR2 is YSLEER. CDR3 length equals 15 residues. The CDR3 loop is CASSRNLWGVETQYF. DNA of the CDR3: TGCGCCAGCAGCCGGAACCTATGGGGCGTGGAGACCCAGTACTTC.